This TCR beta chain appears in the sequencing data of a study of CD8 T cells in ankylosing spondylitis. Study-wide results and limits: Characteristic of ankylosing spondylitis blood, it appeared, was a TCR beta motif comprising eight highly homologous variants.

For TCR beta, libraries came from quantitative 5'-RACE with molecular barcodes. In TCRdb, the 5' RACE reads were re-called with MiXCR into one record per CDR3 protein. The data show tens of thousands of distinct CDR3 sequences, roughly 30% seen once. For this clonotype: Its antigen is not known.

The TCR sequence derives from a male donor with ankylosing spondylitis or in good health (not recorded which). The specimen sequenced was blood, either unsorted or a sorted T cell fraction (not recorded which).

The CDR3 DNA reads TGCGCCAGCAGCTTGGACGGGTATATAGATCAGCCCCAGCATTTT. Translation gives CASSLDGYIDQPQHF. V and J are TRBV5-1 and TRBJ1-5; D not resolved. The V end lost 0 bases, the J end lost 5 bases, and 12 bases lay between the germline ends. Germline V gene sequence: CDR1 SGHRS, CDR2 YFSETQ. The CDR3 consists of 15 residues.